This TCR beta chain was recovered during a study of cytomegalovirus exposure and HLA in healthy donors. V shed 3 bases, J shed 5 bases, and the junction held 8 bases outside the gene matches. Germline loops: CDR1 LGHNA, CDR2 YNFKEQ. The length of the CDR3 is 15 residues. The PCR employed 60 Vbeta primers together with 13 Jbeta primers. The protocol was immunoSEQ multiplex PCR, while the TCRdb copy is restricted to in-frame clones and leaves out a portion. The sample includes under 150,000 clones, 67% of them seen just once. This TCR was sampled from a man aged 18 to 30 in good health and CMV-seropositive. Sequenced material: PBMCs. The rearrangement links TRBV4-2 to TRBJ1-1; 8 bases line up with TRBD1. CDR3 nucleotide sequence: TGTGCCAGCAGCCATAACAGGGGGGTTGTGACTGAAGCTTTCTTT. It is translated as CASSHNRGVVTEAFF.